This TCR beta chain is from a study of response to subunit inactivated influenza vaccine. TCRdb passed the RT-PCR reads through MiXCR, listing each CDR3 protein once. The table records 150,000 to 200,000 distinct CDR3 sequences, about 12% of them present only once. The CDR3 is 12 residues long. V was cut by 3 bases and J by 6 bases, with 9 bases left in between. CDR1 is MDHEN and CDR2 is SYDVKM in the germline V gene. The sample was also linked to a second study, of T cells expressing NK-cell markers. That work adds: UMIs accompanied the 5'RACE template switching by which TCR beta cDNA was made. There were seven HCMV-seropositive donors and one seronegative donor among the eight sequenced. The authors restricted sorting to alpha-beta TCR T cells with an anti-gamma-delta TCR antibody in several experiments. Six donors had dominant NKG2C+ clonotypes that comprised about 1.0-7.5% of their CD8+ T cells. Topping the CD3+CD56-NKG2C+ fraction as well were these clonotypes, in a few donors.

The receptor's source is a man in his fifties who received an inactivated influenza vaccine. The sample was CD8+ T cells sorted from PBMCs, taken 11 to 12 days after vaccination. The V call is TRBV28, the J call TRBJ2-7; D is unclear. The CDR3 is CASSFAPSEQYF. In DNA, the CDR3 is TGTGCCAGCAGTTTTGCGCCCAGCGAGCAGTACTTC.